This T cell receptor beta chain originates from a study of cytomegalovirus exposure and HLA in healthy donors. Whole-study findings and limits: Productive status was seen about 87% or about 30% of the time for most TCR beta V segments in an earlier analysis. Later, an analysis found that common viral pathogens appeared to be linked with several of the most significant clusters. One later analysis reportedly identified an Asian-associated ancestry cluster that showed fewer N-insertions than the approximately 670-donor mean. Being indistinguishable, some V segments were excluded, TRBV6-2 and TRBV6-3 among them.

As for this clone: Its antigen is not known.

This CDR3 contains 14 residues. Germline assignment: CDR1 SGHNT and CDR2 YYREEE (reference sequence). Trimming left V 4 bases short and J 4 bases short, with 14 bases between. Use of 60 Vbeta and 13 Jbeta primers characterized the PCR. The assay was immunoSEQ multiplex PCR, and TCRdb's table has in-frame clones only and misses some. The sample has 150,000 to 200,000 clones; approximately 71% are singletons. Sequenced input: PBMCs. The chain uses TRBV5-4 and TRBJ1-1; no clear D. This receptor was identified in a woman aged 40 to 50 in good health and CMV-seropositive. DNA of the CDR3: TGTGCCAGCAGCCTGGATCTGGTGGCCACTGAAGCTTTCTTT. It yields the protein CASSLDLVATEAFF.